The next 22 T cell receptor beta chains were all read from a single sample in a study of shared clonotypes between healthy human individuals (dated by TCRdb to the early 2020s). The library came from the immunoSEQ multiplex PCR assay. This is the immuneACCESS table as TCRdb keeps it, with only in-frame sequences that have V and J called. A part of the clones is gone; compared with another copy, unresolved V genes explain less than half, and the rest is unexplained. In all, the sample holds fewer than 1.6 million clones, and around 98.5% of those were seen once. The ten top clones hold approximately 0.4% of the sample. Sequences were obtained from naive CD4+ T cells sorted from blood. The label giving this sample's cell subset or site can be read as: CD45RA+ positively selected. The receptors originated from a man between 25 and 39 years old in good health.

Remarks on this clone: The sample contains more than one DNA sequence encoding this CDR3. This chain uses TRBV6-5 with TRBJ1-5, with 11 bases lining up with TRBD1. Germline CDR1 is MNHEY and CDR2 is SVGAGI. V was pared by 2 bases and J by 4 bases, with 1 base of the junction left unmatched. The CDR3 is 15 amino acids. In nucleotides, the CDR3 is TGTGCCAGCAGTTACGGGACAGGGGGAAATCAGCCCCAGCATTTT. Its protein product is CASSYGTGGNQPQHF.

The genes are TRBV7-9 and TRBJ1-5; D not resolved. The length of the CDR3 is 15 residues. The V and J ends lost 1 base and 2 bases respectively, with 9 bases between them. The V gene's germline CDR1 is SEHNR and CDR2 FQNEAQ (reference sequence). This chain's CDR3 is CASSLGGDGNQPQHF. The DNA for the CDR3 is TGTGCCAGCAGCTTAGGGGGTGACGGCAATCAGCCCCAGCATTTT. Looking up the rest from reference TRBV7-9 and TRBJ1-5 gives the full variable domain: DTGVSQNPRHKITKRGQNVTFRCDPISEHNRLYWYRQTLGQGPEFLTYFQNEAQLEKSRLLSDRFSAERPKGSFSTLEIQRTEQGDSAMYLCASSLGGDGNQPQHFGDGTRLSIL.

This clone appeared a single time. The sample has other DNA sequences that encode this CDR3 too. This chain links TRBV28 with TRBJ2-7, with D maybe TRBD2 (5 bases). Germline V gene lookup returns CDR1 MDHEN and CDR2 SYDVKM. The V and J ends lost 8 bases and 0 bases respectively, with 11 bases between them. This CDR3 has 13 amino acids. The CDR3 coding sequence is TGTGCCAGCTGGGGTGGGAGCTCCTACGAGCAGTACTTC. This gives the protein CASWGGSSYEQYF.

V and J are TRBV4-2 and TRBJ2-3; 8 nucleotides match TRBD2. After removal of 0 bases from V and 4 bases from J, the junction contained 3 bases not matched to a gene. CDR3 length equals 15 residues. The germline gives CDR1 LGHNA, CDR2 YNFKEQ. The CDR3 sequence: CASSQEAGGSDTQYF. DNA for the CDR3: TGTGCCAGCAGCCAAGAGGCGGGAGGTTCAGATACGCAGTATTTT.

This rearrangement joins TRBV5-1 to TRBJ2-5, with D unclear. The germline V gene has CDR1 SGHRS and CDR2 YFSETQ. With 0 bases removed from V and 3 bases from J, the gap between germline ends came to 12 bases. This CDR3 has 15 residues. CDR3 sequence: CASSLGLTREETQYF. The CDR3 bases are TGCGCCAGCAGCTTGGGGTTGACGAGAGAAGAGACCCAGTACTTC. Looking up the rest from reference TRBV5-1 and TRBJ2-5 gives the full variable domain: KAGVTQTPRYLIKTRGQQVTLSCSPISGHRSVSWYQQTPGQGLQFLFEYFSETQRNKGNFPGRFSGRQFSNSRSEMNVSTLELGDSALYLCASSLGLTREETQYFGPGTRLLVL.

The CDR3 bases are TGTGCCAGCAGCACAACGAGGGGGTGGGGTGAAAAACTGTTTTTT. It is translated as CASSTTRGWGEKLFF. The chain has TRBV11-2 and TRBJ1-4, with a possible D match to TRBD1 (6 bases). There are 15 residues in the CDR3. Germline CDR1 reads SGHAT; CDR2 reads FQNNGV. V lost 5 bases and J lost 7, with 17 bases in between.

CDR3: CASSLDSGAGVRETQYF. In DNA form, the CDR3 reads TGTGCCAGCAGCTTAGATTCCGGAGCGGGAGTACGGGAGACCCAGTACTTC. The chain has TRBV11-2 and TRBJ2-5; 8 bases align to TRBD2. CDR3 length: 17 amino acids. V dropped 0 bases and J dropped 5; count of bases not matched to a gene: 11. Looked up from germline, CDR1 is SGHAT and CDR2 is FQNNGV.

The chain recombines TRBV9 with TRBJ2-1; 9 bases align to TRBD1. Germline CDR1 is SGDLS and CDR2 is YYNGEE. V lost 3 bases and J lost 11; bases outside the gene matches: 9. The CDR3 consists of 14 residues. CDR3 bases: TGTGCCAGCAGCGCCAACAGGGGGCGGGAGAAGCAGTTCTTC. Protein: CASSANRGREKQFF.

This sequence joins TRBV5-4 and TRBJ2-5; D gene unclear. The length of the CDR3 is 16 residues. Looked up from germline, CDR1 is SGHNT and CDR2 is YYREEE (reference sequence). V shed 0 bases and J shed 4 bases, with 16 bases lying between them. The CDR3 nucleotides are TGTGCCAGCAGCTTGGCCCGACCCCCCAAGGGAGAGACCCAGTACTTC. It codes for CASSLARPPKGETQYF.

The V and J genes are TRBV29-1 and TRBJ2-6, with 7 bases matching TRBD1. Germline V gene data show CDR1 as SQVTM and CDR2 as ANQGSEA. Trimming at V came to 6 bases and at J to 4 bases, leaving 6 bases not matched to a gene. The CDR3 covers 14 residues. CDR3 in DNA: TGCAGCGTCGCCGACAGGGCCGGGGCCAACGTCCTGACTTTC. Translation gives CSVADRAGANVLTF.

The chain uses TRBV6-5 and TRBJ2-1; D is perhaps TRBD2 (6 bases). The V end lost 6 bases, the J end lost 13 bases, and 13 bases lay between the germline ends. From germline, CDR1 is MNHEY and CDR2 SVGAGI. CDR3 length: 11 amino acids. CDR3 protein: CASSKTGSQFF. CDR3 bases: TGTGCCAGCAGCAAAACCGGGAGTCAGTTCTTC.

V is TRBV27 and J is TRBJ2-3; TRBD2 agrees at 10 bases. Germline values: CDR1 MNHEY, CDR2 SMNVEV (reference sequence). V trimming: 7 bases; J trimming: 2 bases; junction bases outside the gene matches: 9. This CDR3 contains 16 residues. Here the CDR3 reads CASTTISGRYTDTQYF. Here the CDR3 DNA reads TGTGCCAGCACCACTATTAGCGGGAGGTACACAGATACGCAGTATTTT.

This chain connects TRBV18 to TRBJ1-1, with D unclear. The germline V and J ends were trimmed by 1 base and 9 bases, with 15 bases remaining between them. Germline V gene data show CDR1 as KGHSH and CDR2 as LQKENI. The CDR3 sequence is 14 residues long. As DNA, the CDR3 is TGTGCCAGCTCACCACGGTCCGGGCCCCCCAAAGCTTTCTTT. Protein product: CASSPRSGPPKAFF.

This clone was seen once. The CDR3 DNA reads TGTGCCAGCAGTTTCCCCCCTGGGAGGGCCCTCAATGAGCAGTTCTTC. This gives the protein CASSFPPGRALNEQFF. The chain carries TRBV28 and TRBJ2-1, with 7 bases that match TRBD2. With V trimmed by 3 bases and J by 6 bases, 11 bases remained unmatched. Germline loops: CDR1 MDHEN, CDR2 SYDVKM. CDR3 length: 16 amino acids.

The genes are TRBV11-2 and TRBJ2-3; D possibly corresponds to TRBD1 (6 bases). V gave up 5 bases and J gave up 0 bases, with 12 bases separating them. This CDR3 is built from 15 residues. Germline CDR1 SGHAT, CDR2 FQNNGV. The CDR3 DNA reads as TGTGCCAGCAGCGACAGGACAGCTAGCACAGATACGCAGTATTTT. Protein: CASSDRTASTDTQYF. The full variable domain, its missing parts supplied by reference TRBV11-2 and TRBJ2-3, is EAGVAQSPRYKIIEKRQSVAFWCNPISGHATLYWYQQILGQGPKLLIQFQNNGVVDDSQLPKDRFSAERLKGVDSTLKIQPAKLEDSAVYLCASSDRTASTDTQYFGPGTRLTVL.

The chain employs TRBV5-4 and TRBJ2-7; 12 nucleotides match TRBD2. Germline trimming cut 3 bases from V and 5 bases from J; bases unmatched to any gene: 3. Per germline, CDR1 SGHNT and CDR2 YYREEE (reference sequence). CDR3 length: 14 residues. The CDR3, as DNA: TGTGCCAGCAGCTGGGGACTAGCGGGTAACGAGCAGTACTTC. Translated, it gives CASSWGLAGNEQYF. Filled out from reference TRBV5-4 and TRBJ2-7, the complete variable domain reads ETGVTQSPTHLIKTRGQQVTLRCSSQSGHNTVSWYQQALGQGPQFIFQYYREEENGRGNFPPRFSGLQFPNYSSELNVNALELDDSALYLCASSWGLAGNEQYFGPGTRLTVT.

A remark on this clone: The same CDR3 is also encoded by other DNA sequences in this sample. The V gene is TRBV7-2, the J gene TRBJ2-3; D is undetermined. In germline, CDR1 is SGHTA, CDR2 FQGNSA. This CDR3 is built from 11 residues. V was shortened by 1 base and J by 6 bases, with 2 bases between the two germline ends. CDR3 bases: TGTGCCAGCAGCTTAGTGGATACGCAGTATTTT. Translating it yields CASSLVDTQYF.

The rearrangement joins TRBV9 to TRBJ1-4, with 7 bases matching TRBD1. CDR1 and CDR2 from the germline V gene are SGDLS and YYNGEE. This CDR3 has 15 amino acids. Germline trimming cut 1 base from V and 0 bases from J; bases unmatched to any gene: 0. CDR3 sequence: CASSVQGATNEKLFF. The CDR3 DNA reads as TGTGCCAGCAGCGTACAGGGGGCAACTAATGAAAAACTGTTTTTT.

The rearrangement links TRBV5-1 to TRBJ1-2, with D possibly matching TRBD1 (6 bases). CDR1 SGHRS and CDR2 YFSETQ come from the germline V gene. With 0 bases removed from V and 0 bases from J, the gap between germline ends came to 18 bases. The CDR3 is 18 amino acids. CDR3 bases: TGCGCCAGCAGCTTGGGGGGGACATCTCCGAGTTCTAACTATGGCTACACCTTC. It encodes CASSLGGTSPSSNYGYTF.

The CDR3 bases are TGCGCCAGCAGCTCAGGGCAGGGGACGACTGAAGCTTTCTTT. This translates into CASSSGQGTTEAFF. This chain joins TRBV5-1 and TRBJ1-1; D possibly corresponds to TRBD1 (6 bases). The CDR3 is made up of 14 amino acids. Trimming stripped 3 bases from V and 5 bases from J, with 14 bases between. Looked up from germline, CDR1 is SGHRS and CDR2 is YFSETQ.

The J gene is TRBJ2-7, the V gene TRBV7-2; 13 bases fit TRBD2. Germline-derived CDR1 and CDR2 are SGHTA and FQGNSA. There are 15 residues in the CDR3. J lost 5 bases, V lost 3 bases, and 4 bases had no gene match. The CDR3 protein is CASSFRLAGGNEQYF. The CDR3 nucleotides read TGTGCCAGCAGCTTTCGACTAGCGGGAGGAAACGAGCAGTACTTC.

V is TRBV29-1 and J is TRBJ2-7; 16 nucleotides align to TRBD2. Unmatched junction bases numbered 12, after V lost 6 bases and J lost 4 bases. Germline V gene sequence: CDR1 SQVTM, CDR2 ANQGSEA. This CDR3 spans 17 amino acids. In nucleotides, the CDR3 is TGCAGCGTGTCGGGACTAGCGGGAGGGCCTTATGGATACGAGCAGTACTTC. It encodes CSVSGLAGGPYGYEQYF.